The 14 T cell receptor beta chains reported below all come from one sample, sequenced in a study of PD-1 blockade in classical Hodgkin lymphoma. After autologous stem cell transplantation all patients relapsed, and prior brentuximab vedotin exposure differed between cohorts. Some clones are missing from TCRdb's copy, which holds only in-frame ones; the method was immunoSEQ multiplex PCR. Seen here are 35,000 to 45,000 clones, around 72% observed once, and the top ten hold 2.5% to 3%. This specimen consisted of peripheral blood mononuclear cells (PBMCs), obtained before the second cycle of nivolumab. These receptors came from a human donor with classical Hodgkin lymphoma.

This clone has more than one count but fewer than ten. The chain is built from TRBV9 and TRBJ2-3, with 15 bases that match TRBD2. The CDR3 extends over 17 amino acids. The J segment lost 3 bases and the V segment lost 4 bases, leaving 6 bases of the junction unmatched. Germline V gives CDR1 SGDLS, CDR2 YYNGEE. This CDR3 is CASSPWTSGRGTDTQYF. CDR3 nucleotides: TGTGCCAGCAGCCCCTGGACTAGCGGGAGGGGGACAGATACGCAGTATTTT.

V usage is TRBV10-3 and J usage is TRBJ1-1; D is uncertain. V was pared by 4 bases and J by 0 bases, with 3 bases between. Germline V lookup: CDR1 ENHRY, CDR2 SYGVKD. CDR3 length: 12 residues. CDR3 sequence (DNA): TGTGCCATCAGTGTCCTGAACACTGAAGCTTTCTTT. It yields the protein CAISVLNTEAFF.

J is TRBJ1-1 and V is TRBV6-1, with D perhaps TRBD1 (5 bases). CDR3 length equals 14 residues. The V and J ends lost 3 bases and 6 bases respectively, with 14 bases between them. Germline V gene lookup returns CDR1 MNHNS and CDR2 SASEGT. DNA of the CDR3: TGTGCCAGCAGTGAGGTTGTGGGGGTCCCTGAAGCTTTCTTT. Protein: CASSEVVGVPEAFF.

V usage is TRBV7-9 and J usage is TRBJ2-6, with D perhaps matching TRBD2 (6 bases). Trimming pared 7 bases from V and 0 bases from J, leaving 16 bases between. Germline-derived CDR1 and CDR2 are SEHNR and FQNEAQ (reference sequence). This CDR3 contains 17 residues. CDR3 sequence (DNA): TGTGCCAGCACCGCGCGGGACCAAGACTCTGGGGCCAACGTCCTGACTTTC. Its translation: CASTARDQDSGANVLTF. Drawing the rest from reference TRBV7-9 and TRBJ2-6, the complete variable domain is DTGVSQNPRHKITKRGQNVTFRCDPISEHNRLYWYRQTLGQGPEFLTYFQNEAQLEKSRLLSDRFSAERPKGSFSTLEIQRTEQGDSAMYLCASTARDQDSGANVLTFGAGSRLTVL.

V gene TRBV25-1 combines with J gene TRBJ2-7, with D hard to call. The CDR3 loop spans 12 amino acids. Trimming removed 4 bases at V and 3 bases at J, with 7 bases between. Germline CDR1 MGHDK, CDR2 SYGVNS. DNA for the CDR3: TGTGCCAGCAGTGCTGATATCTACGAGCAGTACTTC. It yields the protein CASSADIYEQYF.

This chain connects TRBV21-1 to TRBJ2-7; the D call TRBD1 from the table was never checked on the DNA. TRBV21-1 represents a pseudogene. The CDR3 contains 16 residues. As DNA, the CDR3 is TGTGCCAGCAGCAAAAACAGGGAGAGGGCCTCCTACGAGCAGTACTTC. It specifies CASSKNRERASYEQYF.

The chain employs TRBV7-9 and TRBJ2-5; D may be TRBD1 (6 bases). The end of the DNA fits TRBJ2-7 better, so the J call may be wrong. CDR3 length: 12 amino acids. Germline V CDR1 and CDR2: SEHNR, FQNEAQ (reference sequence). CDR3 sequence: CASSPGHYEQYF. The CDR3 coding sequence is TGTGCCAGCAGCCCGGGACACTACGAGCAGTACTTC.

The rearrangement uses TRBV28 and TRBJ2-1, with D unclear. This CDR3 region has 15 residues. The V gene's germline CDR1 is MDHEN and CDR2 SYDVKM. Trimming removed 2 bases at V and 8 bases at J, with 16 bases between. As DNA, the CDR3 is TGTGCCAGCAGTTTAACAGCGCTTAGTTCGCATGAGCAGTTCTTC. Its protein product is CASSLTALSSHEQFF.

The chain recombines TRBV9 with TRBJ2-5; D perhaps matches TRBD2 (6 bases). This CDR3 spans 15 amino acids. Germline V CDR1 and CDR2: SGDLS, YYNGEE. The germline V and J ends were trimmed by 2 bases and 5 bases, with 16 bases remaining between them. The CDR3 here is CASSVLGDFRETQYF. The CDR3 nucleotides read TGTGCCAGCAGCGTCCTAGGGGACTTCAGGGAGACCCAGTACTTC.

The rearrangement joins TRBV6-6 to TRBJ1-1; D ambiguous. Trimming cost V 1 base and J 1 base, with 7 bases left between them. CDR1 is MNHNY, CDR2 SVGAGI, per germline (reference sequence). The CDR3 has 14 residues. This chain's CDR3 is CASSYWEGNTEAFF. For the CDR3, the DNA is TGTGCCAGCAGTTACTGGGAGGGGAACACTGAAGCTTTCTTT.

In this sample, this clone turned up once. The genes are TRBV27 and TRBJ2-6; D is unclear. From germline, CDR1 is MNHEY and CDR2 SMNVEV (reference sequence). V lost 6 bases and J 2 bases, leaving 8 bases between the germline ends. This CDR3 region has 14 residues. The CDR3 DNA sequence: TGTGCCAGCAGCCCCATTGCTGGGGCCAACGTCCTGACTTTC. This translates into CASSPIAGANVLTF. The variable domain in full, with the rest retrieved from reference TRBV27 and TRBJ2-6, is EAQVTQNPRYLITVTGKKLTVTCSQNMNHEYMSWYRQDPGLGLRQIYYSMNVEVTDKGDVPEGYKVSRKEKRNFPLILESPSPNQTSLYFCASSPIAGANVLTFGAGSRLTVL.

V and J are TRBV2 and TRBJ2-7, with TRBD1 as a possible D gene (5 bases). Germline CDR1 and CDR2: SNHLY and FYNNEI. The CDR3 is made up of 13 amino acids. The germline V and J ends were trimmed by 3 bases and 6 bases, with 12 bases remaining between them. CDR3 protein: CASSDRAPREQYF. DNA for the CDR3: TGTGCCAGCAGTGACAGGGCCCCCCGCGAGCAGTACTTC.

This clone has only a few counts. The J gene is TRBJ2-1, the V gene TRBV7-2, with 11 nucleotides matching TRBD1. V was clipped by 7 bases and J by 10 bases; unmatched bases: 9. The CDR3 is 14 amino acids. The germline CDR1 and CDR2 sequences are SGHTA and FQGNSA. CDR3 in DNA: TGTGCCAGCACCCGCGGACAGGGGGCGCGCGAGCAGTTCTTC. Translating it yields CASTRGQGAREQFF.

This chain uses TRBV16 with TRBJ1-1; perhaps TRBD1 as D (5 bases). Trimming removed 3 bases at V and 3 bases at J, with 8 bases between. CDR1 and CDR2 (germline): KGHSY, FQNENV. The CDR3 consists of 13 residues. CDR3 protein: CASSHSGHTEAFF. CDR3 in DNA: TGTGCCAGCAGCCATTCGGGGCACACTGAAGCTTTCTTT. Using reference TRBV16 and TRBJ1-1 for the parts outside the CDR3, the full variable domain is GEEVAQTPKHLVRGEGQKAKLYCAPIKGHSYVFWYQQVLKNEFKFLISFQNENVFDETGMPKERFSAKCLPNSPCSLEIQATKLEDSAVYFCASSHSGHTEAFFGQGTRLTVV.